What follows is one T cell receptor (beta chain) and its context. The target of this receptor is not known. Per-base qualities were not stored, and no clone one base away is much larger. This sample was included in a study of T cell repertoires in cytomegalovirus infection (dated by TCRdb to about 2019). About the full investigation: Donor HLA type was relevant to the analysis, as public TCR beta signatures indicated carriage of CMV infection together with the matching HLA type.

Looking up the germline V gene yields CDR1 MNHEY and CDR2 SVGEGT. Reading from cysteine to phenylalanine, the CDR3 counts 16 amino acids. Just the 48-base CDR3 DNA is kept, in frame starting at base 1. At the junction V is shortened by 0 bases and J by 2 bases, with 12 bases in between. Points the paper makes about the study in general: In both this cohort and an independent approximately 350-donor cohort, the cumulative frequency of public TCR beta family members distinguished carriers of CMV infection plus the relevant HLA type. The ex vivo response was dominated by HLA-C-restricted CMV-specific TCR beta clonotypes, and the single most frequent clonotype in two of eight donors was supplied by these HLA-C-restricted clonotypes.

Sequencing was carried out with an Illumina HiSeq 1500. TCRdb applied fastp at Q25 and MiXCR to the public reads, then kept only in-frame beta chains. Rows with one shared CDR3 protein collapse into an entry with the most common genes and DNA. In this sample the table shows nearly 650,000 distinct CDR3 sequences, roughly 24% of which occur a single time. The ten largest clones capture 6.5% to 10% of the sample. This receptor chain uses TRBV6-2 or TRBV6-3 and TRBJ2-3; perhaps TRBD1 is the D gene, with 6 bases matching. The sample taken for sequencing was CD8+ T cells from PBMCs. The sequence was collected from a human donor in good health (CMV status not recorded). Some clones in this sample may be carry-over from other donors' samples. The encoded CDR3 is CASSYSATGSTDTQYF. The nucleotide sequence is given as TGTGCCAGCAGTTACTCGGCGACAGGTTCCACAGATACGCAGTATTTT.